This record covers a single T cell receptor (beta chain). The antigen is unknown. These data are taken from a study of cytotoxic CD8 clonotypes in ibrutinib-treated CLL. Background on the study: Overall, roughly 25 responses were partial and 2 complete; following median about 68 months, roughly 15 patients stayed remitted and roughly twelve progressed. Study results and caveats: At the start, clonality exceeded age-matched healthy donors and followed circulating CD8+ T-cell counts. Sustained-remission and progressing patients diverged in sampling times. Treatment saw public clonotypes, which were uncommon, either contract or stay stable.

Libraries were prepared by immunoSEQ multiplex PCR; TCRdb keeps only in-frame clonotypes and omits some of them. The sample contains tens of thousands of clones, approximately 51% of which appear only once. Trimming pared 4 bases from V and 6 bases from J, leaving 10 bases between. The CDR3 consists of 11 residues. The V gene's germline CDR1 is DFQATT and CDR2 SNEGSKA (reference sequence). The chain recombines TRBV20-1 with TRBJ2-7, with a possible D match to TRBD1 (6 bases). Sequencing was performed on PBMCs, taken after 12 months of ibrutinib treatment. This TCR derives from a human donor with chronic lymphocytic leukemia. DNA for the CDR3: TGCAGTGCTAACCGGGACACCGAGCAGTACTTC. Its translation is CSANRDTEQYF.